The rows below give T cell receptor beta chains drawn from one sample of a study of chronic HIV infection and antiretroviral therapy. In TCRdb, the 5' RACE reads were re-called with MiXCR into one record per CDR3 protein. The sample includes tens of thousands of distinct CDR3 sequences, about 8.9% of them seen just once. Sequencing was done on a sample of peripheral blood. The source is an adult who had HIV and had not received antiretroviral therapy, or was an uninfected healthy control (not recorded which). CDR3s include the opening cysteine and the closing phenylalanine or tryptophan. D genes are given only for firm matches. Size is omitted from some rows. Given values are once, few, many or a class for expanded clones.

D	J	V	size	DNA	CDR3
NA	TRBJ1-4	TRBV18	many	TGTGCCAGCTCACCCCCGACCGGGGAAACTAATGAAAAACTGTTTTTT	CASSPPTGETNEKLFF
TRBD1	TRBJ2-7	TRBV28	NA	TGTGCCAGCAGTCCGACAGGGAAAAGAGGCTACGAGCAGTACTTC	CASSPTGKRGYEQYF
NA	TRBJ2-1	TRBV6-5	few	TGTGCCAGCGGATCCGCTGGGTACAATGAGCAGTTCTTC	CASGSAGYNEQFF
NA	TRBJ2-3	TRBV6-4	NA	TGTGCCAGCAGGCCCCACTTCGGCACAGATACGCAGTATTTT	CASRPHFGTDTQYF
NA	TRBJ2-3	TRBV20-1	many	TGCAGTGCGACAACTAGGGCAGATACGCAGTATTTT	CSATTRADTQYF
TRBD2	TRBJ2-1	TRBV7-3	NA	TGTGCCAGCAGCCCCTGGGAGGGAGGGATGTATCAGTTCTTC	CASSPWEGGMYQFF
NA	TRBJ2-2	TRBV7-2	many	TGTGCCAGCAGCTTAAGCAGGAACACCGGGGAGCTGTTTTTT	CASSLSRNTGELFF
NA	TRBJ1-1	TRBV5-6	few	TGTGCCAGCAGCCCGAGGGGCCAGGGTGCAGGCACTGAAGCTTTCTTT	CASSPRGQGAGTEAFF
TRBD2	TRBJ2-3	TRBV28	many	TGTGCCAGCAGTATTGGACTAGCGGTTAGTACGCAGTATTTT	CASSIGLAVSTQYF
TRBD2	TRBJ2-7	TRBV3-1	NA	TGTGCCAGCAGCCCCAAGGCGGGAGGGCCCTACGAGCAGTACTTC	CASSPKAGGPYEQYF
NA	TRBJ2-3	TRBV12-3/TRBV12-4	many	TGTGCCAGCAACACCGGGGGTGGTACAGATACGCAGTATTTT	CASNTGGGTDTQYF
NA	TRBJ2-3	TRBV9	NA	TGTGCCAGCAGCGTAGTAGGATTCGATACGCAGTATTTT	CASSVVGFDTQYF
TRBD1	TRBJ1-6	TRBV4-2	NA	TGTGCCAGCAGCCCGGGGACAGGGGATTCACCCCTCCACTTT	CASSPGTGDSPLHF
NA	TRBJ2-3	TRBV28	many	TGTGCCAGCAGTTTACCTCTGAGACCCGATACGCAGTATTTT	CASSLPLRPDTQYF
TRBD1	TRBJ2-3	TRBV2	NA	TGTGCCAGCAGTCTGGTAGGACAGGGGGCATATACGCAGTATTTT	CASSLVGQGAYTQYF
TRBD1	TRBJ1-3	TRBV4-2	NA	TGTGCCAGCAGGGAAACACAGGGGAGCGCCTCCTCTGGAAACACCATATATTTT	CASRETQGSASSGNTIYF
NA	TRBJ1-3	TRBV9	NA	TGTGCCAGCAGTTTCAGCCGGGGATCATACGGAAACACCATATATTTT	CASSFSRGSYGNTIYF
NA	TRBJ2-1	TRBV4-3	few	TGCGCCAGCAGCCAAGATCGCCTCTATGAGCAGTTCTTC	CASSQDRLYEQFF